The clone carrying this TCR beta chain appeared a few times. The antigen remains undetermined. This specimen belongs to a study of CD8 T cells in ankylosing spondylitis. Overall study results and limits: Ankylosing spondylitis blood appeared to be characterized by a TCR beta motif of eight highly homologous variants.

TCRdb called the 5' RACE reads again in MiXCR, with one record for every CDR3 protein. The sample has some 840,000 distinct CDR3 sequences, about 11% seen once; the top ten hold approximately 0.5%. Per germline, CDR1 SGHRS and CDR2 YFSETQ. With 4 bases removed from V and 1 base from J, the gap between germline ends came to 12 bases. This CDR3 contains 15 residues. This clonotype originated in a male donor with ankylosing spondylitis. Sequencing input: blood, either unsorted or a sorted T cell fraction (not recorded which). The chain joins TRBV5-1 to TRBJ2-1, with a weak D call TRBD2 (5 bases). CDR3: CASSLDYYSYNEQFF. DNA for the CDR3: TGCGCCAGCAGCCTCGACTATTATTCCTACAATGAGCAGTTCTTC.